A single sample is the source of the 5 T cell receptor beta chains below, sequenced in a study of CD8 T cells in ankylosing spondylitis. Using its own MiXCR run on the 5' RACE reads, TCRdb lists one record per CDR3 protein. The sample shows about 220,000 distinct CDR3 sequences, around a quarter of them seen only once. The sequenced sample was blood, either unsorted or a sorted T cell fraction (not recorded which). The receptors originated from a male donor with ankylosing spondylitis or in good health (not recorded which).

This clonotype occurred many times. This chain joins TRBV12-3 or TRBV12-4 and TRBJ2-1; no firm D call. The CDR3 loop spans 15 amino acids. Trimming shortened V by 4 bases and J by 0 bases, and 10 bases separated the two germline ends. The DNA of the CDR3 is TGTGCCAGCAGTTCTCACACCCGCTCCTACAATGAGCAGTTCTTC. Its translation: CASSSHTRSYNEQFF.

This clonotype was observed at least ten times. The V gene is TRBV11-1, the J gene TRBJ2-1; D possibly corresponds to TRBD2 (6 bases). The V end lost 1 base, the J end lost 2 bases, and 12 bases lay between the germline ends. This CDR3 is built from 16 residues. From germline, CDR1 is SGHAT and CDR2 FQDESV (reference sequence). Written as DNA, the CDR3 is TGTGCCAGCAGCTTAGGGGCTAGCGTTGCCTACAATGAGCAGTTCTTC. Residues: CASSLGASVAYNEQFF.

This clonotype was observed many times. The chain joins TRBV3-1 to TRBJ2-7; 8 bases map to TRBD1. This CDR3 is built from 14 residues. In germline, CDR1 is LGHDT, CDR2 YNNKEL (reference sequence). The V gene end was trimmed by 4 bases and the J gene end by 2 bases; junction bases not matched to a gene: 4. CDR3 in amino acids: CASSLSGGAYEQYF. The CDR3 nucleotides are TGTGCCAGCAGCCTTTCAGGGGGCGCCTACGAGCAGTACTTC.

The sample holds many counts of this clonotype. The chain recombines TRBV7-8 with TRBJ2-7, with TRBD2 as a possible D gene (6 bases). Trimming pared 1 base from V and 5 bases from J, leaving 15 bases between. This CDR3 contains 15 residues. Germline V gene data show CDR1 as SGHVS and CDR2 as FQNEAQ. The CDR3 loop reads CASSLGAGRLNEQYF. In DNA form, the CDR3 reads TGTGCCAGCAGCTTAGGGGCCGGGAGATTGAACGAGCAGTACTTC.

The chain uses TRBV5-1 and TRBJ2-3; D tentatively reads TRBD1 or TRBD2 (5 bases each). There are 14 residues in the CDR3. V was trimmed by 3 bases and J by 0 bases, leaving 8 bases between them. CDR1 and CDR2 (germline): SGHRS, YFSETQ. DNA of the CDR3: TGCGCCAGCAGCTCCCGGGACAGCACAGATACGCAGTATTTT. It translates to CASSSRDSTDTQYF. Combining the CDR3 with reference TRBV5-1 and TRBJ2-3 gives the whole variable domain KAGVTQTPRYLIKTRGQQVTLSCSPISGHRSVSWYQQTPGQGLQFLFEYFSETQRNKGNFPGRFSGRQFSNSRSEMNVSTLELGDSALYLCASSSRDSTDTQYFGPGTRLTVL.